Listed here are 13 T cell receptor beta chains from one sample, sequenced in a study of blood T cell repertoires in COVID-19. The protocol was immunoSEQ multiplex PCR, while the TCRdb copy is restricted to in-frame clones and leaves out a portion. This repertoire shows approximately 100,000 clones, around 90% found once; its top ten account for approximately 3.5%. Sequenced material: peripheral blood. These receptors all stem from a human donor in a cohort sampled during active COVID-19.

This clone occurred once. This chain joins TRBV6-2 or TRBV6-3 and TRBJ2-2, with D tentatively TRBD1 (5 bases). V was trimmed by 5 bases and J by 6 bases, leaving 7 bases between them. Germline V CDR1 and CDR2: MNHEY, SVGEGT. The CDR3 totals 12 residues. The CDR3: CASSQGPGELFF. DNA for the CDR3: TGTGCCAGCAGTCAGGGTCCCGGGGAGCTGTTTTTT.

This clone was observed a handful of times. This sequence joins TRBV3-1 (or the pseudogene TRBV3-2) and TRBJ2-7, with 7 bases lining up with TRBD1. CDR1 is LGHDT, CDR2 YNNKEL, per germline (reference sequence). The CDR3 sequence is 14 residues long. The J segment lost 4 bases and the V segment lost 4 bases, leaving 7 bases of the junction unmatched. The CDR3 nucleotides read TGTGCCAGCAGCCGCAACCGGGACAGTTACGAGCAGTACTTC. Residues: CASSRNRDSYEQYF.

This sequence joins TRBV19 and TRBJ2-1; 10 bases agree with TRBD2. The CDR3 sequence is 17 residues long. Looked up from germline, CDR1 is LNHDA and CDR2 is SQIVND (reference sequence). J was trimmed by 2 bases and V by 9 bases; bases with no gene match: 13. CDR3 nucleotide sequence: TGTGCCAGCGAAAAAGGTGTAGCGGGGGGAACCTACAATGAGCAGTTCTTC. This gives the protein CASEKGVAGGTYNEQFF.

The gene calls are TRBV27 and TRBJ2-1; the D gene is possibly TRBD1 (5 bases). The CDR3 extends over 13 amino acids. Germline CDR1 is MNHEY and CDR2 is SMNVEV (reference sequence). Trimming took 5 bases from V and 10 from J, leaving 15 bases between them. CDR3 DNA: TGTGCCAGCAGTCGAGAGATACAGGTCGAGCAGTTCTTC. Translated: CASSREIQVEQFF.

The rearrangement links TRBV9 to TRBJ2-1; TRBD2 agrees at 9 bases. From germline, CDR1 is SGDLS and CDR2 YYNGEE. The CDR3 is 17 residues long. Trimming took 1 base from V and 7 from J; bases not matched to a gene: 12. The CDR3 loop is CASSVRSRSGGRNEQFF. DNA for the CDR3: TGTGCCAGCAGCGTAAGGAGTAGGAGCGGGGGGAGGAATGAGCAGTTCTTC.

CDR3: CASSLAGGNQPQHF. CDR3 DNA sequence: TGTGCCAGCAGCTTAGCGGGAGGCAATCAGCCCCAGCATTTT. The chain couples TRBV7-9 to TRBJ1-5; D is ambiguous. Trimming stripped 0 bases from V and 2 bases from J, with 5 bases between. CDR1 is SEHNR and CDR2 is FQNEAQ in the germline V gene (reference sequence). CDR3 length equals 14 residues.

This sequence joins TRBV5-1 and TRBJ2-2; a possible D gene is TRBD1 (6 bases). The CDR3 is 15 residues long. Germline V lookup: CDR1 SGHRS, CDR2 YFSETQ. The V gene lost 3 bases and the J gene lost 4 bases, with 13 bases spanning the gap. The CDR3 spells CASSSYRDPTGELFF. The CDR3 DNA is TGCGCCAGCAGCTCTTACAGGGATCCCACCGGGGAGCTGTTTTTT. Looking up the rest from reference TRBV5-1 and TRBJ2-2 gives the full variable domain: KAGVTQTPRYLIKTRGQQVTLSCSPISGHRSVSWYQQTPGQGLQFLFEYFSETQRNKGNFPGRFSGRQFSNSRSEMNVSTLELGDSALYLCASSSYRDPTGELFFGEGSRLTVL.

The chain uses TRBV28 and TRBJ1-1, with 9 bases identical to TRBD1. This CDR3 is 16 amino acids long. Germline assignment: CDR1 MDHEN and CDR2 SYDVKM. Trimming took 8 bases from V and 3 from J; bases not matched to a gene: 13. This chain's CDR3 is CASPRQGVMWDTEAFF. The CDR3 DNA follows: TGTGCCAGCCCCAGACAGGGGGTAATGTGGGACACTGAAGCTTTCTTT. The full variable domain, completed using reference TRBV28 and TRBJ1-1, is DVKVTQSSRYLVKRTGEKVFLECVQDMDHENMFWYRQDPGLGLRLIYFSYDVKMKEKGDIPEGYSVSREKKERFSLILESASTNQTSMYLCASPRQGVMWDTEAFFGQGTRLTVV.

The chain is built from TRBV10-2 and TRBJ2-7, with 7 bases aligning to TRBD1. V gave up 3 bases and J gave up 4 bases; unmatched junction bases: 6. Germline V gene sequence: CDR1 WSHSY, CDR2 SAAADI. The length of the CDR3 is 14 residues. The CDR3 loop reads CASSDRDRLYEQYF. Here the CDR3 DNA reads TGCGCCAGCAGTGACCGGGACAGACTTTACGAGCAGTACTTC.

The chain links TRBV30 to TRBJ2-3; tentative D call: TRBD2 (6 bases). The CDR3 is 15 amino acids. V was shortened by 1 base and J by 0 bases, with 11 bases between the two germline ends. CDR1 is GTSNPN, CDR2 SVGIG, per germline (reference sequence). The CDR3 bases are TGTGCCTGGAGTGCTGAAGGGACTAGCACAGATACGCAGTATTTT. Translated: CAWSAEGTSTDTQYF.

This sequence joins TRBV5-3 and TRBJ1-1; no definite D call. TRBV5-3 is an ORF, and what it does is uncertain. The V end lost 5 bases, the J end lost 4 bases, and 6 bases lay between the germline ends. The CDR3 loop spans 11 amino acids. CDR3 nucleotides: TGTGCCAGAAGATCAGGCACTGAAGCTTTCTTT. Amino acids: CARRSGTEAFF.

The CDR3 nucleotides are TGTGCCAGCAGTTTAAGGTCCGGGACAGGGGGCACAGATACGCAGTATTTT. This translates into CASSLRSGTGGTDTQYF. The chain employs TRBV28 and TRBJ2-3, with TRBD1 identical over 10 bases. Germline V CDR1 and CDR2: MDHEN, SYDVKM. After removal of 2 bases from V and 1 base from J, the junction contained 6 bases not matched to a gene. This CDR3 is built from 17 residues.

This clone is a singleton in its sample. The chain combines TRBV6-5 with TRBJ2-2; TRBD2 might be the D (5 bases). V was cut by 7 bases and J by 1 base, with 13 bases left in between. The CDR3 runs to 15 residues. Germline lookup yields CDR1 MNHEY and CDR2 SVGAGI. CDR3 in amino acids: CASTRPGLNTGELFF. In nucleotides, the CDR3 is TGTGCCAGCACCAGACCTGGACTGAACACCGGGGAGCTGTTTTTT.